A single sample gave rise to the 9 T cell receptor beta chains below, sequenced in a study of T cell clones after liver transplantation. Profiling relied on immunoSEQ multiplex PCR, and the TCRdb table lists in-frame clones only, not all of them. Among 95,000 to 110,000 clones listed, about 81% were seen once. The sample in question was CD4+ T cells from blood, obtained 47 months after liver transplant. These receptors originate from a human patient who received a liver transplant. A share of the T cells may be of graft donor origin.

This chain joins TRBV27 and TRBJ1-2; TRBD1 matches 8 bases. The CDR3 has 16 residues. Germline V gene lookup returns CDR1 MNHEY and CDR2 SMNVEV (reference sequence). Trimming removed 5 bases from V and 4 bases from J; junction bases left unmatched: 12. The CDR3, as DNA: TGTGCCAGCAGTCCTAGGACAGGGATCCTATCCTATGGCTACACCTTC. Amino acids: CASSPRTGILSYGYTF.

This clone came up once. The gene calls are TRBV18 and TRBJ2-1; D not resolved. V was trimmed by 4 bases and J by 5 bases, leaving 3 bases between them. Germline lookup yields CDR1 KGHSH and CDR2 LQKENI. This CDR3 region has 11 residues. CDR3 DNA sequence: TGTGCCAGCTCACTCGACAATGAGCAGTTCTTC. Its translation is CASSLDNEQFF.

The rearrangement links TRBV10-1 to TRBJ2-7; 7 nucleotides agree with TRBD1. Germline CDR1 is WNHNN and CDR2 is SYGVQD (reference sequence). V dropped 7 bases and J dropped 4; count of bases not matched to a gene: 7. The CDR3 runs to 13 residues. The CDR3 loop is CASTDRVGYEQYF. The DNA of the CDR3 is TGCGCCAGCACTGACAGGGTGGGGTACGAGCAGTACTTC.

This chain connects TRBV6-1 to TRBJ1-4; TRBD1 aligns across 11 bases. The germline V gene has CDR1 MNHNS and CDR2 SASEGT. This CDR3 is 14 amino acids long. V shed 6 bases and J 9 bases; nucleotides not matched to a gene: 6. CDR3 in amino acids: CASSAGTGGQKLFF. CDR3 sequence (DNA): TGTGCCAGCAGCGCCGGGACAGGGGGGCAAAAACTGTTTTTT.

This sequence joins TRBV7-3 and TRBJ2-2; TRBD1 agrees at 9 bases. CDR1 SGHTA and CDR2 FQGTGA come from the germline V gene. The trim removed 1 base at V and 6 bases at J, leaving 12 bases unmatched. The CDR3 covers 18 residues. The CDR3 region has the DNA TGTGCCAGCAGCTTAAAGGATCGGGGGACAGGGAGATCCGGGGAGCTGTTTTTT. Its protein is CASSLKDRGTGRSGELFF.

The chain links TRBV5-1 to TRBJ2-7; a possible D gene is TRBD2 (6 bases). V lost 0 bases, J lost 2 bases, and 15 bases lay in between. This CDR3 spans 16 amino acids. Germline assignment: CDR1 SGHRS and CDR2 YFSETQ. In DNA, the CDR3 is TGCGCCAGCAGCTTGGCCATGGGCGGGATTCCCTACGAGCAGTACTTC. It is translated as CASSLAMGGIPYEQYF. The variable domain in full, completed from reference TRBV5-1 and TRBJ2-7, reads KAGVTQTPRYLIKTRGQQVTLSCSPISGHRSVSWYQQTPGQGLQFLFEYFSETQRNKGNFPGRFSGRQFSNSRSEMNVSTLELGDSALYLCASSLAMGGIPYEQYFGPGTRLTVT.

V gene TRBV30 combines with J gene TRBJ1-3; 9 positions match TRBD1. There are 13 residues in the CDR3. V shed 2 bases and J 11 bases; nucleotides not matched to a gene: 7. The germline CDR1 and CDR2 sequences are GTSNPN and SVGIG (reference sequence). In DNA form, the CDR3 reads TGTGCCTGGAGTCGACAGGGGGGTGTTCCCATATATTTT. Its translation: CAWSRQGGVPIYF.

The J gene is TRBJ2-3, the V gene TRBV6-4; D ambiguous. Trimming removed 0 bases at V and 0 bases at J, with 13 bases between. Germline V gives CDR1 MRHNA, CDR2 SNTAGT. This CDR3 is built from 17 residues. This CDR3 reads CASSDSLGPVSTDTQYF. The DNA of the CDR3 is TGTGCCAGCAGTGACTCCTTGGGCCCGGTGAGCACAGATACGCAGTATTTT.

This chain links TRBV6-1 with TRBJ1-2, with D unclear. The CDR3 runs 16 residues. Germline values: CDR1 MNHNS, CDR2 SASEGT. V lost 1 base and J lost 0, with 12 bases in between. Here the CDR3 DNA reads TGTGCCAGCAGTGAAGGTCAGAATAGAGCTAACTATGGCTACACCTTC. It codes for CASSEGQNRANYGYTF.